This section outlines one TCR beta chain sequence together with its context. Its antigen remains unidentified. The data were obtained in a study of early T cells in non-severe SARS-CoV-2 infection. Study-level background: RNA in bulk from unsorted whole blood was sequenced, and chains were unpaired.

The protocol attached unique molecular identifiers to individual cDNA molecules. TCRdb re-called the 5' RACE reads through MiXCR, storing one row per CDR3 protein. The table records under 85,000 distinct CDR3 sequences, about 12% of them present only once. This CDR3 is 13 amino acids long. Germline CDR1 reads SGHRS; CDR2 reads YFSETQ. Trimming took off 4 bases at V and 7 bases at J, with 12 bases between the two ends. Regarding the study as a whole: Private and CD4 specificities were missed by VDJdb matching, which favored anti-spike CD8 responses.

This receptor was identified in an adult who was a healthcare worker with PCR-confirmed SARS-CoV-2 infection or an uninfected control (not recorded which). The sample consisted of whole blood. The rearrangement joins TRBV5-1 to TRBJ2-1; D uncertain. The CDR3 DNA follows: TGCGCCAGCAGCCGCCTGAGTGGAAATGAGCAGTTCTTC. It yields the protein CASSRLSGNEQFF.